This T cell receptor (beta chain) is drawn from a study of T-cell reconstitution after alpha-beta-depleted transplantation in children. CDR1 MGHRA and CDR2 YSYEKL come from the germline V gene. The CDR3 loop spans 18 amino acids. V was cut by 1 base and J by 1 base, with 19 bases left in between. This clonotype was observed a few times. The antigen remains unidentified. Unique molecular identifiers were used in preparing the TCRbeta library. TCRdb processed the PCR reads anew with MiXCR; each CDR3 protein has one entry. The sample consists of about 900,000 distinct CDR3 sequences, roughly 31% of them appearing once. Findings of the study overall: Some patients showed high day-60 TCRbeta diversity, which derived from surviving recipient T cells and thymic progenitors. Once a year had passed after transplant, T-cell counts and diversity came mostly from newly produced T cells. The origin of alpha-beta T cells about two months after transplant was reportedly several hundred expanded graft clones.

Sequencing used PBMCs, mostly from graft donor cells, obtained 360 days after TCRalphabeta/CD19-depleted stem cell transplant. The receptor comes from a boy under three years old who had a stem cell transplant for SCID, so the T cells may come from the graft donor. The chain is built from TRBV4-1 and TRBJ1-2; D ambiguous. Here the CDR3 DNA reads TGCGCCAGCAGCCAAGGGGGTGCGGGGAACGGGGTTAACTATGGCTACACCTTC. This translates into CASSQGGAGNGVNYGYTF.